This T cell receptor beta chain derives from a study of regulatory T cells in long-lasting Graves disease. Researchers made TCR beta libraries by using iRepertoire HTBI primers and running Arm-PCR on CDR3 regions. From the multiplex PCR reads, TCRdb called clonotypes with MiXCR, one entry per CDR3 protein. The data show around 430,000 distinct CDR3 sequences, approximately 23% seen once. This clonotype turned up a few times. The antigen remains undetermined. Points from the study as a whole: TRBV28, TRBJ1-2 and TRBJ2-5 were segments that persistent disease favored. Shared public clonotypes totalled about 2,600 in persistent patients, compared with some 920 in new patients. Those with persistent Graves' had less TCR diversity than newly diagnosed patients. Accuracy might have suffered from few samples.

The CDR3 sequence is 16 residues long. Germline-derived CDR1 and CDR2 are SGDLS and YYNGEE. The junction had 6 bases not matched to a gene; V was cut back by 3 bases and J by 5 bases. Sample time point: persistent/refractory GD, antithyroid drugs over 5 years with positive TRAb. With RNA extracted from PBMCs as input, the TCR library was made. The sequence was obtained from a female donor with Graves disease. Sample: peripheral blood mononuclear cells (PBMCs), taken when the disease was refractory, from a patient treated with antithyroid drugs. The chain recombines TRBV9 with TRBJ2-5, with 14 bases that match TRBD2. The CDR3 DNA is TGTGCCAGCAGCGAGACTAGCGGGGGGGCCCTGGAGACCCAGTACTTC. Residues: CASSETSGGALETQYF.